This section outlines one TCR beta chain sequence together with its context. Antigen: not known. The data belong to a study of CXCR3-negative and CXCR3-positive naive CD8 T cells. Study observations and caveats: Greater hydrophobicity was found in TRB CDR3s of CXCR3-positive naive cells than of CXCR3-negative naive cells. Similar TRBV-TRBJ usage characterized naive CXCR3-negative and CXCR3-positive cells; memory cells differed.

The TRB cDNA libraries were prepared by 5' RACE with UMI labels. Reprocessing the 5' RACE reads, TCRdb reports a single entry for every CDR3 protein and omits DNA. This repertoire includes 80,000 to 100,000 distinct CDR3 sequences. The CDR3 extends over 15 amino acids. Looked up from germline, CDR1 is SGHTS and CDR2 is YDEGEE. The J gene is TRBJ2-5, the V gene TRBV5-8; TCRdb outputs TRBD2, but without DNA this stays unchecked. Sequences were obtained from naive CXCR3+ CD8+ T cells from blood. Subset defined: CD45RO-CCR7+CD27+CD95- naive CD8+ T cells expressing CXCR3 (TNR3+). This clonotype was obtained from a human donor in good health. Some clones in this sample may be carry-over from other donors' samples. CDR3 sequence reads: CASSLEGLALQTQYF. Complete variable domain (other parts from reference TRBV5-8 and TRBJ2-5): EAGVTQSPTHLIKTRGQQATLRCSPISGHTSVYWYQQALGLGLQFLLWYDEGEERNRGNFPPRFSGRQFPNYSSELNVNALELEDSALYLCASSLEGLALQTQYFGPGTRLLVL.